This T cell receptor beta chain was identified in a study of T cell responses to AZD1222 COVID-19 vaccine. Study-wide findings and caveats: Repertoires in all cases were sampled only once the peak T cell response had passed. Spike-specific TCR breadth and depth rose after two AZD1222 doses. Seropositivity was recorded at baseline in only a handful of AZD1222 recipients.

This clone was observed a single time. Its antigen is as yet unknown. TCRdb keeps only in-frame clones here, not all; method: immunoSEQ multiplex PCR. The top ten hold around 1% of the sample, which has under 200,000 clones, around 90% seen once. Doses given second, at about 4 or about 12 weeks, were pooled. Germline values: CDR1 SEHNR, CDR2 FQNEAQ (reference sequence). The trim removed 8 bases at V and 1 base at J, leaving 4 bases unmatched. The CDR3 extends over 15 amino acids. The V call is TRBV7-9, the J call TRBJ2-1; 11 nucleotides align to TRBD2. This sequence originates from an adult who received the AZD1222 COVID-19 vaccine. Sequencing was performed on peripheral blood, taken 28 days after the second AZD1222 dose. The CDR3 DNA reads as TGTGCCAGCGGAGGGACTAGCGGTTCCTACAATGAGCAGTTCTTC. Translating it yields CASGGTSGSYNEQFF.